This T cell receptor (beta chain) was identified in a study of cytomegalovirus exposure and HLA in healthy donors. The PCR made use of 60 Vbeta and 13 Jbeta primers. Libraries were prepared by immunoSEQ multiplex PCR; TCRdb keeps only in-frame clonotypes and omits some of them. The repertoire holds around 150,000 clones, approximately 79% seen once, with about 7% in the top ten. This CDR3 region has 16 residues. Germline lookup yields CDR1 MNHNS and CDR2 SASEGT. V shed 4 bases, J shed 0 bases, and the junction held 7 bases outside the gene matches. This TCR was recovered from a man in his forties in good health and CMV-seropositive. This chain links TRBV6-1 with TRBJ1-1, with 8 bases fitting TRBD1. The sequenced sample was PBMCs. The CDR3, as DNA: TGTGCCAGCAGTGGCCCGGGACAGGTTATGAACACTGAAGCTTTCTTT. It translates to CASSGPGQVMNTEAFF.